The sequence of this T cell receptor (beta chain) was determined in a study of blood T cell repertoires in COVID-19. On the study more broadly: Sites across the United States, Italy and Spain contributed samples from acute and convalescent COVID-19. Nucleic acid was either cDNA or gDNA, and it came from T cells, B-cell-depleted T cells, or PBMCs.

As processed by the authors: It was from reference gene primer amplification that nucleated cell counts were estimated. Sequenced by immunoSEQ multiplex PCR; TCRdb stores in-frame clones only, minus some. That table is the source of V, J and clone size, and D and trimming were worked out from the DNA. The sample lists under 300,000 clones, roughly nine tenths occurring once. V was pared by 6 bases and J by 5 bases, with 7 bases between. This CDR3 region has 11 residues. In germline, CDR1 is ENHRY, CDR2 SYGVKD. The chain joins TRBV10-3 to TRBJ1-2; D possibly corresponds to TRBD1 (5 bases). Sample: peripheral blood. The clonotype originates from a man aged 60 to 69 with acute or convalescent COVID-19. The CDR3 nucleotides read TGTGCCATCAGGGGGCAGTATGGCTACACCTTC. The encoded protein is CAIRGQYGYTF.